Only a few counts were recorded for the clone carrying this T cell receptor (beta chain). Its target is unknown. Amplification used 60 Vbeta primers and 13 Jbeta primers. The protocol was immunoSEQ multiplex PCR, while the TCRdb copy is restricted to in-frame clones and leaves out a portion. Here the sample spans some 180,000 clones, roughly 77% being singletons. These data belong to a study of cytomegalovirus exposure and HLA in healthy donors. Study background: Around 200 million T cells yielded roughly 100 million unique TCR beta sequences, as an earlier analysis found.

Study results and caveats: In a later analysis, HLA-associated beta chains showed higher expansion and lower generation probabilities than comparable chains. One variant, a missense change in DCLRE1C, was linked in a later analysis to TCR beta V- and J-gene trimming.

The V gene's germline CDR1 is MNHNS and CDR2 SASEGT. V was clipped by 7 bases and J by 7 bases, with 10 bases between them. The CDR3 loop spans 12 amino acids. Healthy bone marrow donors made up the donors. The sequence was collected from a woman aged 25 to 39 in good health and CMV-seronegative. The chain links TRBV6-1 to TRBJ2-2; D perhaps matches TRBD1 (5 bases). The sequenced material came from PBMCs. The chain's CDR3 is CASTRTNGELFF. The CDR3, as DNA: TGTGCCAGCACCCGGACAAACGGGGAGCTGTTTTTT.